This T cell receptor (beta chain) was sequenced during a study of CD8+ T cells in alopecia areata. Study information: Treated patients were given 5 to 10 mg oral tofacitinib twice daily.

This CDR3 has 14 residues. CDR1 is LGHNA and CDR2 is YNFKEQ in the germline V gene. J was trimmed by 5 bases and V by 4 bases; bases with no gene match: 6. The treatment: oral pan-JAK inhibitor, 5-10 mg twice daily. As part of sample collection, lesional scalp punch biopsies and peripheral blood were taken from alopecia areata patients. Following RNA extraction, reverse transcription yielded cDNA that acted as the sequencing template. The method was immunoSEQ multiplex PCR; TCRdb's version includes in-frame clones alone and lacks a portion of them. The sample includes about 250,000 clones, 50% to 75% of them seen just once.

The sequencing here drew on CD4+ T cells sorted from blood, taken around week 53, from a patient treated with tofacitinib. V gene TRBV4-2 combines with J gene TRBJ1-1, with 8 bases lining up with TRBD1. The sequence was obtained from a human donor with alopecia areata. The DNA of the CDR3 is TGTGCCAGCAGCCCGCAGGGGGCAGGGACTGAAGCTTTCTTT. Translating gives CASSPQGAGTEAFF.